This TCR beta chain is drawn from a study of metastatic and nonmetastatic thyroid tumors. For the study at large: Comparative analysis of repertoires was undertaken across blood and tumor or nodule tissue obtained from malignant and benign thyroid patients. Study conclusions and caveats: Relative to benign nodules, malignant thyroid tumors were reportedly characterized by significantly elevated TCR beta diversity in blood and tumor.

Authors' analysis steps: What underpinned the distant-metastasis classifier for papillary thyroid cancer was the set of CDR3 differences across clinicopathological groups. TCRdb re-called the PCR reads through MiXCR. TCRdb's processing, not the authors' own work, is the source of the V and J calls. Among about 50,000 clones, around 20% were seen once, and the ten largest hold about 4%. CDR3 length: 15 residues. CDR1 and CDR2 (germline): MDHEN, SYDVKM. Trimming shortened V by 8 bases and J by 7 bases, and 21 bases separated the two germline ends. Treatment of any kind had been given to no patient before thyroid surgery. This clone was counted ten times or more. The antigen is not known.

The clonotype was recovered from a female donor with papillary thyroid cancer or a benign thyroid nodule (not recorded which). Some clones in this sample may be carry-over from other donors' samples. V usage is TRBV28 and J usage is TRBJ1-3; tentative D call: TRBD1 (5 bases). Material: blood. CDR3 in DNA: TGTGCCAGCCTTACCATCGCGGCAGGGCGGAACACCATATATTTT. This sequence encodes CASLTIAAGRNTIYF.